This T cell receptor beta chain was identified during a study of CD8 T cells in Susac syndrome (dated by TCRdb to between 2018 and 2020). Concerning the study at large: Repertoire sequencing was used to test whether CD8+ T cell activation and differentiation in Susac syndrome was antigen driven. What the authors observed across the whole study: The study acknowledged that relatively few individuals were included in the TCR sequencing and HLA analysis.

Peripheral blood CD8+ and CD4+ T cells from healthy donors, Susac syndrome patients and multiple sclerosis patients were profiled by high-throughput TCR beta sequencing. Healthy donors were included as age- and sex-matched controls. CD8+ TEMRA cells were enriched by FACS, while bulk CD8+ and CD4+ T cells were purified by magnetic negative isolation. Blood was drawn into EDTA tubes, processed within 24 hours, and PBMCs were isolated by density gradient centrifugation. PBMCs intended for TCR sequencing were cryopreserved in liquid nitrogen and were subsequently thawed in a 37 degrees C water bath. Purity of sorted or isolated CD4+, CD8+ and CD8+ TEMRA cells was at least 90%. Including cysteine and phenylalanine, the CDR3 has 14 amino acids. Only the CDR3 DNA stays, 42 bases, in frame from base 1. Here V drops 5 bases and J drops 5 bases, and the junction holds 6 bases not matched to any gene. The germline V gene (reference sequence) yields DFQATT for CDR1 and SNEGSKA for CDR2.

In the case of this clonotype: The specificity of this receptor is unknown. Base-call qualities are not available, and no considerably larger clone is one nucleotide away.

RNA was extracted using the RNeasy kit, and roughly 0.45 to 1 microgram was reverse transcribed with random hexamers. The immunoSEQ multiplex PCR assay, which covers 54 Vbeta and 13 Jbeta segments, was used to amplify TCR beta CDR3 regions. PCR amplification bias was corrected using a synthetic template baseline for primer optimization and computational correction. The published analysis was carried out like this. Only productive sequences were kept, with reads annotated to V, D and J genes according to IMGT and analyzed in immunoSEQ Analyzer. To calculate clonality, Shannon entropy was normalized by log2 of the number of productive unique sequences and then subtracted from one. For each patient and control, public and private clones were evaluated within the 100 most prevalent clones. Clones were defined as Susac-specific when absent from the healthy and MS cohorts, from approximately 1,100 published viral clones and from other ImmuneACCESS disease sequences. TCRdb reprocessing: public reads trimmed at Q25 with fastp, clones called with MiXCR, in-frame beta chains kept. A single entry per CDR3 protein holds the most common genes and DNA from its merged rows. The V and J calls were not made by the authors but by TCRdb's processing. A total of under 200,000 distinct CDR3 sequences appear in this sample, 95% of them only once. The ten largest clonotypes hold approximately 0.094% of the sample.

The sequence was obtained from a human donor in good health. Specimen: CD4+ T cells from PBMCs. The V and J genes are TRBV20-1 and TRBJ1-3, and TRBD1 matches 10 of the central bases. The nucleotide sequence is given as TGCAGTGCTGGAAGGGACAGGGGAAGAAACACCATATATTTT. Translated, it gives CSAGRDRGRNTIYF.